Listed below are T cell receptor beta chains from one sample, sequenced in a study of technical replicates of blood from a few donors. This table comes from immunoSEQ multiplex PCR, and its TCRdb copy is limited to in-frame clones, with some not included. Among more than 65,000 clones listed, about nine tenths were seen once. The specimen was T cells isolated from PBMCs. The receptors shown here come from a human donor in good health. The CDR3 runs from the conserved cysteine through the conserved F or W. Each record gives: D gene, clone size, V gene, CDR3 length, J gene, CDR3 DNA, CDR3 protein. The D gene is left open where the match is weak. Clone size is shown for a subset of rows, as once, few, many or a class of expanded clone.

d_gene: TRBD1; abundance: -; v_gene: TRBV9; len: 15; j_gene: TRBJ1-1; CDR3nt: TGTGCCAGCAGCGGGAGCAGGACAGGGTGGACTGAAGCTTTCTTT; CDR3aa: CASSGSRTGWTEAFF
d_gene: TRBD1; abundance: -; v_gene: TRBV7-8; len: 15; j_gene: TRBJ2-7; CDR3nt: TGTGCCAGCAGCTTAGTTTCGACAGGGCTCCACGAGCAGTACTTC; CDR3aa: CASSLVSTGLHEQYF
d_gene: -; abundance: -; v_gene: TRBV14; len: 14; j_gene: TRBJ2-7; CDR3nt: TGTGCCAGCAGCCAACTGGGCCAGACCTACGAGCAGTACTTC; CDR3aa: CASSQLGQTYEQYF
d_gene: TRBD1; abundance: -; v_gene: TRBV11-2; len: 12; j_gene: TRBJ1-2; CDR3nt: TGTGCCAGCAGCTCTTACAGGGGTGGCTACACCTTC; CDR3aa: CASSSYRGGYTF
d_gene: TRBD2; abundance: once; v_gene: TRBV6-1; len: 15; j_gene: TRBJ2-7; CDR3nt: TGTGCCAGCGCAACGCTAGCGGGAGGCCACTACGAGCAGTACTTC; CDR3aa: CASATLAGGHYEQYF
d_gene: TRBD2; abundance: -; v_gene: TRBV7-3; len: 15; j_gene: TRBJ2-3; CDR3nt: TGTGCCAGCAGCTCTATTAGCGGGAGTTCATATACGCAGTATTTT; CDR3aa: CASSSISGSSYTQYF
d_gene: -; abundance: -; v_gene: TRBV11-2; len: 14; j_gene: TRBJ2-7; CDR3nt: TGTGCCAGCAGAGGTTTCGGAGGATCCTACGAGCAGTACTTC; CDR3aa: CASRGFGGSYEQYF
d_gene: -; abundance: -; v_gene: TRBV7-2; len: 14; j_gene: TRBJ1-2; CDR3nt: TGTGCCAGCAGCCTTGCGGGAGCTAACTATGGCTACACCTTC; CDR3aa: CASSLAGANYGYTF
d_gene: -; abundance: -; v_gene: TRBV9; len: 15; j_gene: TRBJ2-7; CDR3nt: TGTGCCAGCAGCGTAGGTAGCGGCCCTCCCTACGAGCAGTACTTC; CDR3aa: CASSVGSGPPYEQYF
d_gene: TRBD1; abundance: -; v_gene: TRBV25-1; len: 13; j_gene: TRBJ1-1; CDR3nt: TGTGCCAGCAGTGAATCAGGGGGCACTGAAGCTTTCTTT; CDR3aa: CASSESGGTEAFF
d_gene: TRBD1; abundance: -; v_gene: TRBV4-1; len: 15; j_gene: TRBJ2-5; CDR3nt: TGCGCCAGCAGCCTCGTGACAGGGGGTGGGGAGACCCAGTACTTC; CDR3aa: CASSLVTGGGETQYF
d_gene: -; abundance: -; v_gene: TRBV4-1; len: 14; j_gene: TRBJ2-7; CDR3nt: TGCGCCAGCAGCCGGACATCGAGCTCCTACGAGCAGTACTTC; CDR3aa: CASSRTSSSYEQYF
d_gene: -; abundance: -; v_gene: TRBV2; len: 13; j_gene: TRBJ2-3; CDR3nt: TGTGCCAGCATTGGACTGGGCACAGATACGCAGTATTTT; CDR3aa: CASIGLGTDTQYF
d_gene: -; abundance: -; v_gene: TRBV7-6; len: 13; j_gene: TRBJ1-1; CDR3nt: TGTGCCAGCAGCTTTGGGGGGGGCACTGAAGCTTTCTTT; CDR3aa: CASSFGGGTEAFF
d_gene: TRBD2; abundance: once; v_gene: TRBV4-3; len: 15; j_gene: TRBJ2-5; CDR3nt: TGCGCCAGCAGCCAAGGAAAGCGGGAAGCAGAGACCCAGTACTTC; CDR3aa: CASSQGKREAETQYF
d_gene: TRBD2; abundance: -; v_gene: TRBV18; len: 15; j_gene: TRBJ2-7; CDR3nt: TGTGCCAGCTCACCAGGGACTAGCGGGAACTACGAGCAGTACTTC; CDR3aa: CASSPGTSGNYEQYF
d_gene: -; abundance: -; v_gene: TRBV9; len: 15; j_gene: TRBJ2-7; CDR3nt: TGTGCCAGCTCCCGTTGGGGGGAATCCTCCTACGAGCAGTACTTC; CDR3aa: CASSRWGESSYEQYF
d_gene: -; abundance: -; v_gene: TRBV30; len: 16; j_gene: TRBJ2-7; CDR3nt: TGTGCCTGGAGTGTCTTTTCGCAGGGGGGAACCTACGAGCAGTACTTC; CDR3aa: CAWSVFSQGGTYEQYF
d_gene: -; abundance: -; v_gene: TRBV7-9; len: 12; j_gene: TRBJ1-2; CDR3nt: TGTGCCAGCAGCTTCGAGGCCCATGGCTACACCTTC; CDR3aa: CASSFEAHGYTF
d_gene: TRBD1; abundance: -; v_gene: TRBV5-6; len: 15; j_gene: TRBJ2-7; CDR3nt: TGTGCCAGCAGCGAATCCGGGACAGGGTGGCACGAGCAGTACTTC; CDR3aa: CASSESGTGWHEQYF
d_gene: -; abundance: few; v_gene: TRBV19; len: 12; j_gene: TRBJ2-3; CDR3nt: TGTGCCAGTAGTCCCCTTTCAGATACGCAGTATTTT; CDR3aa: CASSPLSDTQYF
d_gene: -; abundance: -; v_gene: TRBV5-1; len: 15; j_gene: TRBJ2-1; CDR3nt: TGCGCCAGCAGCCCTGGCGGCACCAATTTCAATGAGCAGTTCTTC; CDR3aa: CASSPGGTNFNEQFF
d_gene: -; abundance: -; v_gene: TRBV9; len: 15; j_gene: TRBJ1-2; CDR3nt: TGTGCCAGCAGCGTAATGGCAGGGACTAACTATGGCTACACCTTC; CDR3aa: CASSVMAGTNYGYTF
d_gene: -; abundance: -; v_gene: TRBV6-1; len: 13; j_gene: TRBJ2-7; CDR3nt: TGTGCCAGCGGCGGGGTTAGCTCCTACGAGCAGTACTTC; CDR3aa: CASGGVSSYEQYF
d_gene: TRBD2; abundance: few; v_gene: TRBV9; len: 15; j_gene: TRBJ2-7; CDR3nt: TGTGCCAGCAGCGTAGCGGGTCGGGAGGACAACGAGCAGTACTTC; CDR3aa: CASSVAGREDNEQYF
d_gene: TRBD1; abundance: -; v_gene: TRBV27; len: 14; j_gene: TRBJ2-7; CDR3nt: TGTGCCAGCAGTCCAAGACAGGGTCCCTACGAGCAGTACTTC; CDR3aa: CASSPRQGPYEQYF
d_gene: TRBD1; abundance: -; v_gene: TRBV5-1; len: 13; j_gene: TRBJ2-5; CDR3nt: TGCGCCAGCAGCTTAGACAGGGTAGAGACCCAGTACTTC; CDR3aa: CASSLDRVETQYF
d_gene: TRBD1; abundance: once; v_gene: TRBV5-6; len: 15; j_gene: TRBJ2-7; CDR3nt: TGTGCCAGCAGCTTGCTATTGACAGGGGGCTACGAGCAGTACTTC; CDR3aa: CASSLLLTGGYEQYF
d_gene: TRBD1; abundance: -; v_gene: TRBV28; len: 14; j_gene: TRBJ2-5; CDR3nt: TGTGCCAGCAGATGGGACAGGGGAGGAGAGACCCAGTACTTC; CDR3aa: CASRWDRGGETQYF
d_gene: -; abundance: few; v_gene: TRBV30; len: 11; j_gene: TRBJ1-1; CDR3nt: TGTGCCTGGTTACAGAGCACTGAAGCTTTCTTT; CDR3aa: CAWLQSTEAFF
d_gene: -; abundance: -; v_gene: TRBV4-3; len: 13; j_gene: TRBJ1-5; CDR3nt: TGCGCCAGCAGCCAAGCCAGGGATCAGCCCCAGCATTTT; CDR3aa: CASSQARDQPQHF
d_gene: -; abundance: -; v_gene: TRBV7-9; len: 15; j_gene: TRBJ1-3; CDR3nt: TGTGCCAGCAGCCCCCAGGGCAGGGCTGGAAACACCATATATTTT; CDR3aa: CASSPQGRAGNTIYF
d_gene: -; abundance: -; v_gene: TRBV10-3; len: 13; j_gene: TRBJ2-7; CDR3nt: TGTGCCATCAGTGAGCCCAACTACTACGAGCAGTACTTC; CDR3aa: CAISEPNYYEQYF
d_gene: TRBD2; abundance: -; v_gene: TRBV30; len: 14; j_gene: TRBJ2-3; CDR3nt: TGTGCCTGGAGTGTTAGCGGCGGGAGGGATGCGCAGTATTTT; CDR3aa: CAWSVSGGRDAQYF
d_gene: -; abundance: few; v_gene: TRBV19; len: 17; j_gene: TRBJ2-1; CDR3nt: TGTGCCAGTAGGGAGGGGGCGGGTTCTAACCTTCGCAATGAGCAGTTCTTC; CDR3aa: CASREGAGSNLRNEQFF
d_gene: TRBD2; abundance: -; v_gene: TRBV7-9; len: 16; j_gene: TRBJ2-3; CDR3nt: TGTGCCAGCAGCTTTCGGCTAGCGGGAGTCCCAGATACGCAGTATTTT; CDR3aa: CASSFRLAGVPDTQYF
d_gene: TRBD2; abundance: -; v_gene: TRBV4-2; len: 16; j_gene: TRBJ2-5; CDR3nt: TGTGCCAGCAGCCAAGGGGAGGGCGGGAGCGGTGAGACCCAGTACTTC; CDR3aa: CASSQGEGGSGETQYF
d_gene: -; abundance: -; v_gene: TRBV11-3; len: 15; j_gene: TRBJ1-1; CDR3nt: TGTGCCAGCAGCTTAGATCAGGTCATGAACACTGAAGCTTTCTTT; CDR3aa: CASSLDQVMNTEAFF
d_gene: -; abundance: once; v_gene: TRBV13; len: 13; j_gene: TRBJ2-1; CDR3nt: TGTGCCAGCAGCTCTAGCGATTACAATGAGCAGTTCTTC; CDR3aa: CASSSSDYNEQFF
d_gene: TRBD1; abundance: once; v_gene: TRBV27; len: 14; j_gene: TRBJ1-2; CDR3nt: TGTGCCAGCAGTTTTCTTGCTACAGGGGACGGCTACACCTTC; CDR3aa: CASSFLATGDGYTF
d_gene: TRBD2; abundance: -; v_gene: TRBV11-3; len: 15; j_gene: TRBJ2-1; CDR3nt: TGTGCCAGCAGCGTTAGCGGGAGGGCCGGGGATGAGCAGTTCTTC; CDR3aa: CASSVSGRAGDEQFF
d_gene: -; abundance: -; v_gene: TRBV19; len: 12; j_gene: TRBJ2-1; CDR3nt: TGTGCCAGTAGTATTCTGTCAGGAGAGCAGTTCTTC; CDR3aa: CASSILSGEQFF
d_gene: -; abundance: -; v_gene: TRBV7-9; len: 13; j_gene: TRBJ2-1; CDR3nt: TGTGCCAGCAGCTTACTACAGGGTGGTGAGCAGTTCTTC; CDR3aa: CASSLLQGGEQFF
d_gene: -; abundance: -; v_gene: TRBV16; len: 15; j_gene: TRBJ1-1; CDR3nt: TGTGCCAGCAGCCTCTTTAACCAGGGGCGTACTGAAGCTTTCTTT; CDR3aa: CASSLFNQGRTEAFF
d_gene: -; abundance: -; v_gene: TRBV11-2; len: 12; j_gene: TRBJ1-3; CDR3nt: TGTGCCAGCAGCTTAAGGGACACTGGCGTATATTTT; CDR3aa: CASSLRDTGVYF
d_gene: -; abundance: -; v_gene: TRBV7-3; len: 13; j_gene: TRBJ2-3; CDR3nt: TGTGCCAGCAGCTCCTATACCGCAGATACGCAGTATTTT; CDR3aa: CASSSYTADTQYF
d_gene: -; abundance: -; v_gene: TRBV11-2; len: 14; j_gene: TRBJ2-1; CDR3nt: TGTGCCAGCAGCTCCTCGACTAATTCGGGTGAGCAGTTCTTC; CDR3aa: CASSSSTNSGEQFF